One sample yielded the 12 T cell receptor beta chains listed below, sequenced in a study of T cell repertoires in cytomegalovirus infection. From the reads, TCRdb called clonotypes with MiXCR, one entry per CDR3 protein. The sample has about 230,000 distinct CDR3 sequences, about 5.9% seen once. The specimen sequenced was PBMCs. The receptor source for this set is a human donor in good health (CMV status not recorded). Some clones in this sample may be carry-over from other donors' samples.

This clonotype showed up many times. CDR3 in DNA: TGTGCCAGCAGTCCGCGGGATTCCTTTAATGAAAAACTGTTTTTT. As protein: CASSPRDSFNEKLFF. This chain connects TRBV6-1 to TRBJ1-4; D unresolved. The CDR3 runs to 15 residues. Trimming pared 5 bases from V and 4 bases from J, leaving 14 bases between. Per germline, CDR1 MNHNS and CDR2 SASEGT.

This clonotype has a handful of counts. V and J are TRBV28 and TRBJ2-7, with D unclear. This CDR3 region has 13 residues. Per the germline V gene, CDR1 is MDHEN and CDR2 is SYDVKM. V was pared by 6 bases and J by 0 bases, with 9 bases between. CDR3: CASRPTLSYEQYF. CDR3 nucleotide sequence: TGTGCCAGCAGACCCACACTCTCCTACGAGCAGTACTTC.

This clonotype has ten or more counts. The chain uses TRBV23-1 and TRBJ2-7, with 8 nucleotides matching TRBD1. TRBV23-1 is an ORF, with its function uncertain. CDR3 size: 16 residues. V lost 1 base and J lost 0; bases outside the gene matches: 5. As DNA, the CDR3 is TGCGCCAGCAGTCAATTCCAACAGGGGGGCTCCTACGAGCAGTACTTC. Amino acids: CASSQFQQGGSYEQYF.

This clonotype showed up many times. The chain has TRBV20-1 and TRBJ1-4, with 9 nucleotides matching TRBD1. Germline V CDR1 and CDR2: DFQATT, SNEGSKA (reference sequence). V lost 2 bases and J lost 4; bases outside the gene matches: 2. CDR3 length equals 14 residues. The DNA of the CDR3 is TGCAGTGCTAGACCGGGACAGGGTAATGAAAAACTGTTTTTT. It yields the protein CSARPGQGNEKLFF.

Many counts were recorded for this clonotype. The chain links TRBV19 to TRBJ1-1; no clear D. This CDR3 has 15 residues. From germline, CDR1 is LNHDA and CDR2 SQIVND (reference sequence). V was clipped by 3 bases and J by 4 bases, with 15 bases between them. The CDR3 DNA sequence: TGTGCCAGTAGTATGTGGAGGCAAGAGGGCACTGAAGCTTTCTTT. The encoded protein is CASSMWRQEGTEAFF.

This sequence joins TRBV23-1 and TRBJ2-3; the D gene is possibly TRBD2 (6 bases). TRBV23-1 is assigned to the ORF class and has an uncertain function. This CDR3 is 10 amino acids long. V dropped 11 bases and J dropped 6 bases, with 9 bases sitting between them. The CDR3, as DNA: TGCGCCGGACGGGGGGATACGCAGTATTTT. Its translation: CAGRGDTQYF.

At least ten counts were recorded for this clonotype. J is TRBJ1-1 and V is TRBV19, with unresolved D. The V and J ends lost 0 bases and 0 bases respectively, with 11 bases between them. Germline CDR1 LNHDA, CDR2 SQIVND (reference sequence). This CDR3 spans 16 amino acids. The CDR3 protein is CASSIDRSAMNTEAFF. The CDR3 DNA sequence: TGTGCCAGTAGTATAGACAGATCAGCAATGAACACTGAAGCTTTCTTT.

This clonotype was recorded many times. The chain combines TRBV7-2 with TRBJ2-1; D unresolved. The CDR3 covers 15 residues. Germline CDR1 and CDR2: SGHTA and FQGNSA. With 0 bases removed from V and 7 bases from J, the gap between germline ends came to 13 bases. The CDR3 nucleotides are TGTGCCAGCAGCTTAGCAGGTGGATGGACGAATGAGCAGTTCTTC. Translated, it gives CASSLAGGWTNEQFF.

This clonotype has ten or more counts. The V gene is TRBV28, the J gene TRBJ2-5, with D tentatively TRBD1 (5 bases). V shed 5 bases and J shed 2 bases, with 18 bases lying between them. Germline V CDR1 and CDR2: MDHEN, SYDVKM. The CDR3 consists of 16 residues. DNA of the CDR3: TGTGCCAGCAGTCCACCCGGTCAACCAGGGCAAGAGACCCAGTACTTC. Its protein product is CASSPPGQPGQETQYF. The entire variable domain, with the rest obtained from reference TRBV28 and TRBJ2-5, is as follows: DVKVTQSSRYLVKRTGEKVFLECVQDMDHENMFWYRQDPGLGLRLIYFSYDVKMKEKGDIPEGYSVSREKKERFSLILESASTNQTSMYLCASSPPGQPGQETQYFGPGTRLLVL.

This clonotype was seen repeatedly, ten times or more. V and J are TRBV10-3 and TRBJ2-4; tentatively, D is TRBD1 (5 bases). The V and J ends lost 2 bases and 3 bases respectively, with 8 bases between them. This CDR3 has 14 amino acids. Looked up from germline, CDR1 is ENHRY and CDR2 is SYGVKD. DNA of the CDR3: TGTGCCATCAGTGAGGCCAGGGACAAAAACATTCAGTACTTC. Translation gives CAISEARDKNIQYF.

This clonotype was observed many times. This chain connects TRBV6-2 or TRBV6-3 to TRBJ2-3; no reliable D call. This CDR3 contains 13 residues. In germline, CDR1 is MNHEY, CDR2 SVGEGT. V was pared by 5 bases and J by 6 bases, with 12 bases between. CDR3 loop: CASSAASWDTQYF. The DNA for the CDR3 is TGTGCCAGCAGTGCGGCTTCCTGGGATACGCAGTATTTT.

This clonotype showed up just a few times. The V call is TRBV2, the J call TRBJ2-1, with 9 bases aligning to TRBD1. The CDR3 covers 15 residues. CDR1 SNHLY and CDR2 FYNNEI come from the germline V gene. The trim removed 5 bases at V and 7 bases at J, leaving 9 bases unmatched. CDR3 sequence (DNA): TGTGCCAGCAGTCACCCGACGGACAGGGGTAATGAGCAGTTCTTC. This gives the protein CASSHPTDRGNEQFF.